Below are 17 T cell receptor beta chains sequenced from a single sample in a study of blood T cell repertoires in COVID-19. Only in-frame clones appear in the TCRdb table, and some are missing; sequencing was by immunoSEQ multiplex PCR. The sample lists 130,000 to 150,000 clones, under 80% seen once, with roughly 4.2% in the top ten. Sequenced sample: peripheral blood. These receptors came from a man aged 55 to 70 with acute or convalescent COVID-19.

This clone was seen only once. The chain links TRBV18 to TRBJ2-1; TRBD1 agrees at 7 bases. The CDR3 runs 15 residues. Germline-derived CDR1 and CDR2 are KGHSH and LQKENI. The V segment lost 3 bases and the J segment 9 bases; nucleotides outside the gene matches: 11. Here the CDR3 DNA reads TGTGCCAGCTCACCGTCGACAGGGATAAGGATTGAGCAGTTCTTC. Protein sequence: CASSPSTGIRIEQFF.

The chain uses TRBV11-2 and TRBJ2-2; no definite D call. The ends were cut back, 5 bases at V and 7 bases at J, with 14 bases in the middle. The CDR3 spans 14 residues. CDR1 and CDR2 (germline): SGHAT, FQNNGV. The DNA of the CDR3 is TGTGCCAGCAGCCTGAATCCTGGGCGCGGGGAGCTGTTTTTT. Translating it yields CASSLNPGRGELFF. The full variable domain, in which reference TRBV11-2 and TRBJ2-2 provide the parts outside the CDR3, is EAGVAQSPRYKIIEKRQSVAFWCNPISGHATLYWYQQILGQGPKLLIQFQNNGVVDDSQLPKDRFSAERLKGVDSTLKIQPAKLEDSAVYLCASSLNPGRGELFFGEGSRLTVL.

This chain links TRBV5-1 with TRBJ2-3, with D tentatively TRBD1 (5 bases). The CDR3 covers 14 residues. Trimming left V 4 bases short and J 2 bases short, with 11 bases between. Germline assignment: CDR1 SGHRS and CDR2 YFSETQ. The CDR3 reads CASSPGQNTDTQYF. DNA for the CDR3: TGCGCCAGCAGCCCAGGGCAGAACACAGATACGCAGTATTTT.

The chain links TRBV7-3 to TRBJ2-5; 10 bases match TRBD2. The CDR3 consists of 16 residues. The germline gives CDR1 SGHTA, CDR2 FQGTGA. The V and J ends lost 1 base and 7 bases, in that order; junction bases with no gene match: 9. The CDR3 loop reads CASSLNPAGGPGTQYF. In DNA form, the CDR3 reads TGTGCCAGCAGCTTAAATCCAGCGGGAGGGCCGGGGACCCAGTACTTC.

The chain has TRBV27 and TRBJ2-7; TRBD1 matches 10 bases. With 6 bases clipped from V and 2 bases from J, the junction kept 4 bases outside the gene matches. CDR3 length: 14 amino acids. CDR1 is MNHEY and CDR2 is SMNVEV in the germline V gene (reference sequence). CDR3 sequence reads: CASRPGTGAYEQYF. CDR3 in DNA: TGTGCCAGCAGACCCGGGACAGGGGCCTACGAGCAGTACTTC.

The CDR3 nucleotides are TGTGCCAGCAGCCAAGAACCCGGACTCTACAATGAGCAGTTCTTC. Encoded protein: CASSQEPGLYNEQFF. J is TRBJ2-1 and V is TRBV3-1 (or the pseudogene TRBV3-2), with D possibly matching TRBD2 (5 bases). Germline lookup yields CDR1 LGHDT and CDR2 YNNKEL (reference sequence). CDR3 size: 15 residues. V lost 0 bases and J 3 bases, leaving 9 bases between the germline ends.

This chain links TRBV2 with TRBJ1-6, with 10 bases aligning to TRBD1. After removal of 6 bases from V and 9 bases from J, the junction contained 5 bases not matched to a gene. The CDR3 contains 14 residues. Germline CDR1 is SNHLY and CDR2 is FYNNEI. In DNA, the CDR3 is TGTGCCAGCAGCTTGGACAGGGGGAGTTCACCCCTCCACTTT. Translated: CASSLDRGSSPLHF.

The rearrangement uses TRBV19 and TRBJ2-7; 9 bases map to TRBD2. Germline V gene sequence: CDR1 LNHDA, CDR2 SQIVND (reference sequence). After removal of 5 bases from V and 3 bases from J, the junction contained 5 bases not matched to a gene. This CDR3 is built from 14 residues. The DNA for the CDR3 is TGTGCCAGTAGTGGTGCTAGCGGGAACTACGAGCAGTACTTC. Its translation is CASSGASGNYEQYF.

About this clone itself: Within the sample, other DNA sequences also encode this same CDR3. This chain connects TRBV11-2 to TRBJ2-7; 7 positions agree with TRBD2. V lost 1 base and J lost 4; bases outside the gene matches: 1. The CDR3 contains 13 residues. Per germline, CDR1 SGHAT and CDR2 FQNNGV. The CDR3 here is CASSLGSGYEQYF. In DNA form, the CDR3 reads TGTGCCAGCAGCTTAGGTAGCGGGTACGAGCAGTACTTC.

V and J are TRBV10-3 and TRBJ2-1, with 16 bases fitting TRBD2. Trimming removed 6 bases from V and 4 bases from J; junction bases left unmatched: 6. This CDR3 region has 17 residues. Germline CDR1 ENHRY, CDR2 SYGVKD. CDR3: CAIRGTSGRAGYNEQFF. The DNA for the CDR3 is TGTGCCATCAGGGGGACTAGCGGGAGGGCTGGTTACAATGAGCAGTTCTTC.

V is TRBV3-1 (or the pseudogene TRBV3-2) and J is TRBJ2-3; D gene unclear. CDR1 and CDR2 (germline): LGHDT, YNNKEL (reference sequence). The germline V and J ends were trimmed by 5 bases and 0 bases, with 12 bases remaining between them. The CDR3 covers 15 residues. The DNA of the CDR3 is TGTGCCAGCAGCGAGTATCTCGGGAGCACAGATACGCAGTATTTT. This translates into CASSEYLGSTDTQYF.

This chain connects TRBV6-5 to TRBJ1-2, with a weak D call TRBD1 (5 bases). Trimming took 2 bases from V and 4 from J, leaving 17 bases between them. Germline CDR1 reads MNHEY; CDR2 reads SVGAGI. The CDR3 covers 16 residues. CDR3 region: CASSYQNRGEGYGYTF. The CDR3 nucleotides read TGTGCCAGCAGTTACCAAAACCGGGGGGAGGGCTATGGCTACACCTTC.

About this clone itself: Germline is not matched at one junction end, which may reflect a read error. This CDR3 is CASSPPLGQGKTQYF. DNA of the CDR3: TGTGCCAGCTCCCCACCTCTCGGACAGGGAAAGACCCAGTACTTC. The chain is built from TRBV18 and TRBJ2-5; 8 bases agree with TRBD1. CDR1 is KGHSH, CDR2 LQKENI, per germline. This CDR3 has 15 amino acids.

DNA for the CDR3: TGTGCCAGCAGTGACGGGACTAGCGTCTACGAGCAGTACTTC. Translating gives CASSDGTSVYEQYF. The genes are TRBV6-1 and TRBJ2-7, with 10 bases matching TRBD2. Germline lookup yields CDR1 MNHNS and CDR2 SASEGT. The V segment lost 3 bases and the J segment 3 bases; nucleotides outside the gene matches: 2. The CDR3 runs to 14 residues.

The chain recombines TRBV7-3 with TRBJ2-3; 11 nucleotides agree with TRBD2. CDR1 SGHTA and CDR2 FQGTGA come from the germline V gene. The CDR3 is made up of 16 amino acids. V was clipped by 5 bases and J by 4 bases; unmatched bases: 8. Here the CDR3 DNA reads TGTGCCAGCAGCCTCCGAATAGCGGGAGGGCCAGATACGCAGTATTTT. This codes for CASSLRIAGGPDTQYF.

This rearrangement joins TRBV25-1 to TRBJ2-4; D uncertain. CDR3 length equals 13 residues. Germline-derived CDR1 and CDR2 are MGHDK and SYGVNS. V shed 4 bases and J shed 1 base, with 5 bases lying between them. CDR3 DNA sequence: TGTGCCAGCAGTGGACATGCCAAAAACATTCAGTACTTC. This gives the protein CASSGHAKNIQYF.

This sequence joins TRBV2 and TRBJ1-4, with 8 nucleotides matching TRBD1. The CDR3 has 15 residues. The ends lost 8 bases at V and 6 bases at J; junction bases unmatched: 11. Looked up from germline, CDR1 is SNHLY and CDR2 is FYNNEI. This CDR3 is CASRNFGTGYEKLFF. The CDR3, as DNA: TGTGCCAGCCGAAATTTCGGGACAGGCTATGAAAAACTGTTTTTT.